The 6 T cell receptor beta chains given below trace back to one sample, sequenced in a study of STAT5B mutations in CD4+ large granular lymphocyte leukemia. Sequenced by immunoSEQ multiplex PCR; TCRdb stores in-frame clones only, minus some. The sample carries some 21,000 clones, 65% to 80% recorded once. What was sequenced was CD4+ T cells from blood buffy coats. Receptor source: a human donor in good health.

This chain connects TRBV2 to TRBJ1-5; weak D call: TRBD1 (5 bases). The ends were cut back, 7 bases at V and 2 bases at J, with 12 bases in the middle. The CDR3 extends over 14 amino acids. Germline-derived CDR1 and CDR2 are SNHLY and FYNNEI. In DNA form, the CDR3 reads TGTGCCAGCAAATCCGGGGGAGGCAATCAGCCCCAGCATTTT. Protein product: CASKSGGGNQPQHF.

This clone was seen more than once but under ten times. This rearrangement joins TRBV25-1 to TRBJ2-3, with a weak D call TRBD1 (6 bases). The V gene's germline CDR1 is MGHDK and CDR2 SYGVNS. V shed 8 bases and J shed 5 bases, with 8 bases lying between them. This CDR3 region has 11 residues. The CDR3 coding sequence is TGTGCCAGCGGGACATTAGATACGCAGTATTTT. Translation gives CASGTLDTQYF. Supplemented by reference TRBV25-1 and TRBJ2-3, the full variable domain reads EADIYQTPRYLVIGTGKKITLECSQTMGHDKMYWYQQDPGMELHLIHYSYGVNSTEKGDLSSESTVSRIRTEHFPLTLESARPSHTSQYLCASGTLDTQYFGPGTRLTVL.

The chain combines TRBV5-6 with TRBJ1-1, with a tentative D call TRBD1 (5 bases). Germline values: CDR1 SGHDT, CDR2 YYEEEE. This CDR3 comprises 12 residues. The V and J ends lost 2 bases and 6 bases respectively, with 8 bases between them. CDR3 sequence (DNA): TGTGCCAGCAGCTTAGGCAGGGCTGAAGCTTTCTTT. Residues: CASSLGRAEAFF.

The rearrangement uses TRBV7-2 and TRBJ2-7; D not certain. The V gene's germline CDR1 is SGHTA and CDR2 FQGNSA. The germline V and J ends were trimmed by 1 base and 5 bases, with 15 bases remaining between them. The CDR3 covers 15 residues. CDR3 in DNA: TGTGCCAGCAGCTTAGGCCCATCCGCCTGGGACGAGCAGTACTTC. Translation: CASSLGPSAWDEQYF.

The chain is built from TRBV11-2 and TRBJ2-5, with unresolved D. Germline V gene sequence: CDR1 SGHAT, CDR2 FQNNGV. V was trimmed by 5 bases and J by 0 bases, leaving 4 bases between them. This CDR3 region has 12 residues. CDR3 coding DNA: TGTGCCAGCAGCCACTACCAAGAGACCCAGTACTTC. Its translation: CASSHYQETQYF. Using reference TRBV11-2 and TRBJ2-5 for the parts outside the CDR3, the full variable domain is EAGVAQSPRYKIIEKRQSVAFWCNPISGHATLYWYQQILGQGPKLLIQFQNNGVVDDSQLPKDRFSAERLKGVDSTLKIQPAKLEDSAVYLCASSHYQETQYFGPGTRLLVL.

The V call is TRBV6-5, the J call TRBJ2-3; the match to TRBD2 covers 10 bases. The CDR3 is made up of 16 amino acids. V was pared by 0 bases and J by 3 bases, with 3 bases of the junction left unmatched. CDR1 MNHEY and CDR2 SVGAGI come from the germline V gene. CDR3 nucleotides: TGTGCCAGCAGTTACTCTAGCGGGGGGCATACAGATACGCAGTATTTT. Its protein product is CASSYSSGGHTDTQYF.